The clone carrying this TCR beta chain is labeled medium-sized. Its target is unknown. The data belong to a study of T-cell memory formation after mild COVID-19. Notes on the study in general: That cross-reactive memory joined was suggested by some responding clones appearing in pre-infection memory.

TCRdb reprocessed the 5' RACE reads with MiXCR, giving one entry per CDR3 protein. The sample yields about 68,000 distinct CDR3 sequences, 16% seen once. CDR3 length: 14 amino acids. The germline CDR1 and CDR2 sequences are SGHVS and FNYEAQ. Between the trimmed V and J ends, which lost 2 bases and 4 bases, there was a span of 9 bases. This rearrangement joins TRBV7-6 to TRBJ2-1; D is uncertain. This sequence was found in an adult woman who had mild COVID-19 (a few samples of this study predate the infection). Cell type and time point are not known. The sequenced sample consisted of PBMCs or a T cell subset sorted from them (not recorded which). The CDR3, as DNA: TGTGCCAGCAGCTTACTCGGGCCATACAATGAGCAGTTCTTC. Translating gives CASSLLGPYNEQFF.